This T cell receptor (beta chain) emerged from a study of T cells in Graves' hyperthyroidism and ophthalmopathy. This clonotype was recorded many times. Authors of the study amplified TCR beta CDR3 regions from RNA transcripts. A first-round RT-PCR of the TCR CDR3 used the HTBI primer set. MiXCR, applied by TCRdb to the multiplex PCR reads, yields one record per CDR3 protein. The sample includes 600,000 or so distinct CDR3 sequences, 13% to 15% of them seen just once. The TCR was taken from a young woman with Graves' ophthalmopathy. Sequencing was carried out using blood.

CDR3: CSAGRGTEAFF. Here the CDR3 DNA reads TGCAGCGCGGGGAGGGGCACTGAAGCTTTCTTT. The chain carries TRBV29-1 and TRBJ1-1; tentatively, D is TRBD1 (5 bases). Germline V gene data show CDR1 as SQVTM and CDR2 as ANQGSEA. CDR3 length: 11 amino acids. The V gene lost 7 bases and the J gene lost 4 bases, with 10 bases spanning the gap.